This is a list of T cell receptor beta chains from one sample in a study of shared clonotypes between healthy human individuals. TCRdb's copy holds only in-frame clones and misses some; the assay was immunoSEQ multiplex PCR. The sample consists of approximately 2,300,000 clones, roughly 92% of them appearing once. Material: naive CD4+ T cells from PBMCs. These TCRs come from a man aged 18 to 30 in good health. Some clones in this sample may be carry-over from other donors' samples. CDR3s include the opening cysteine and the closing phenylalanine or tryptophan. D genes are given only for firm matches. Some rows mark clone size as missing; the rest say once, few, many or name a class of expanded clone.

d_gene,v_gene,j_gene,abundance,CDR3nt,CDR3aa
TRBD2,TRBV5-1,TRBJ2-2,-,TGCGCCAGCAGCTCCGGACTAGCGGGAGGGCCTGGTGTTTCCGGGGAGCTGTTTTTT,CASSSGLAGGPGVSGELFF
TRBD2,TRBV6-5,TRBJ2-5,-,TGTGCCAGCAGCCCCTTAGCGGGACCGGAGACCCAGTACTTC,CASSPLAGPETQYF
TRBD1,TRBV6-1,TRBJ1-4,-,TGTGCCAGCAGTGGAATTGAAGAAGGGGGCATAGGTGAAAAACTGTTTTTT,CASSGIEEGGIGEKLFF
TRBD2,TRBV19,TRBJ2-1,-,TGTGCCAGTAGGCAACGGGAGGGAATTCGCGAGCAGTTCTTC,CASRQREGIREQFF
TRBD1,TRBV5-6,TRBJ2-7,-,TGTGCCAGCAGATTGACAGGGGGCTCCTACGAGCAGTACTTC,CASRLTGGSYEQYF
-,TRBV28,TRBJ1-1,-,TGTGCCAGCAGTTTAACTGCGGTTCACACTGAAGCTTTCTTT,CASSLTAVHTEAFF
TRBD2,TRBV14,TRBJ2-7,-,TGTGCCAGCAGCTCTACTGCTTCCAAGGGACTAGCGGGAGTCTACGAGCAGTACTTC,CASSSTASKGLAGVYEQYF
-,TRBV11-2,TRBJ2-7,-,TGTGCCAGCAGCCCCGAGGGTTTCAGCTCCTACGAGCAGTACTTC,CASSPEGFSSYEQYF
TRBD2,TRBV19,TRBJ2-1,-,TGTGCCAGTAGTATTCTAGCGGCCGACAATGAGCAGTTCTTC,CASSILAADNEQFF
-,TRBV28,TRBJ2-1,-,TGTGCCAGCATCTCGGGGTGGAGGGAGCAGTTCTTC,CASISGWREQFF
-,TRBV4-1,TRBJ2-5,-,TGCGCCAGCAGCCAAGATCCCAGGACGACCGGGGAGACCCAGTACTTC,CASSQDPRTTGETQYF
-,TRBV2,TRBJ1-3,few,TGTGCCAGCGGAAATAGAAACACCATATATTTT,CASGNRNTIYF
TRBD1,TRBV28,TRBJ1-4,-,TGTGCCAGCAGGACGTACAGGGGTCTGAGTGAAAAACTGTTTTTT,CASRTYRGLSEKLFF
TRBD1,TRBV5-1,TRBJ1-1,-,TGCGCCACCAAGACAGGGGTGGATACTGAAGCTTTCTTT,CATKTGVDTEAFF
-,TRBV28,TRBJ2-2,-,TGTGCCAGCAGTTTGAGGGCCGGGGAGCTGTTTTTT,CASSLRAGELFF
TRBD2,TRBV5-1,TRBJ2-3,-,TGCGCCAGCAGCTCTGCCCCAGCGGGAGTCGGAGATACGCAGTATTTT,CASSSAPAGVGDTQYF
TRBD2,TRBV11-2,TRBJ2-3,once,TGTGCCAGCCTGCGGGGAGGGCCACGCACAGATACGCAGTATTTT,CASLRGGPRTDTQYF
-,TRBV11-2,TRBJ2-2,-,TGTGCCAGCAGCTTAGTCCGGTCCAACACCGGGGAGCTGTTTTTT,CASSLVRSNTGELFF
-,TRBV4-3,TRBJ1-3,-,TGCGCCAGCAGCCAAGTAAGCGGCAGGTCCAGCTCTGGAAACACCATATATTTT,CASSQVSGRSSSGNTIYF
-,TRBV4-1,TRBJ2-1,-,TGCGCCAGCAGCCAAGATTGGGGGGCGGACAATGAGCAGTTCTTC,CASSQDWGADNEQFF
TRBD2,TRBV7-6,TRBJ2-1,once,TGTGCCAGCAGCATGGGACTAGCGGGATACGACTATGAGCAGTTCTTC,CASSMGLAGYDYEQFF
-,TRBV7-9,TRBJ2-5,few,TGTGCCAGCAGCCCCCGGGAGACCCAGTACTTC,CASSPRETQYF
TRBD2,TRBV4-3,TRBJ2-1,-,TGCGCCAGCAGCTCCTCCGGGGCAGCGGGAGTCCACAATGAGCAGTTCTTC,CASSSSGAAGVHNEQFF
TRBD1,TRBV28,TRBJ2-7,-,TGTGCGAGTAGTGGAGGGATCCCAGGGGGCGTTTTGGGGTACGAGCAGTACTTC,CASSGGIPGGVLGYEQYF
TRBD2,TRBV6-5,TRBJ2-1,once,TGTGCCAGCACCGGACTAGCGGGAGTCAATGAGCAGTTCTTC,CASTGLAGVNEQFF
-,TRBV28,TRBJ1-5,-,TGTGCCAGCAGTCTCCCGGGGCCCCAGCATTTT,CASSLPGPQHF
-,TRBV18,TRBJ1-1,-,TGTGCCAGCTCACCACTATCAGGGGTGATATTTAGGACTGAAGCTTTCTTT,CASSPLSGVIFRTEAFF
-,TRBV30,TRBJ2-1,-,TGTGCCTGGAGTGTACAGGGTCGGGAGCAGTTCTTC,CAWSVQGREQFF
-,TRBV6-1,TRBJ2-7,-,TGTGCCAGCAGTGAAGGATTGTTACTGAGACCATACGAGCAGTACTTC,CASSEGLLLRPYEQYF
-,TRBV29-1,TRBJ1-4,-,TGCAGCGTTGCAAAGACAGCTGCAACTAATGAAAAACTGTTTTTT,CSVAKTAATNEKLFF
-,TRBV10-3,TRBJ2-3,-,TGTGCCATCAGTGATAGGGATACGCAGTATTTT,CAISDRDTQYF
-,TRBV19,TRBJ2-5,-,TGTGCCAGTACCCCACCGGGCTACGAAGAGACCCAGTACTTC,CASTPPGYEETQYF
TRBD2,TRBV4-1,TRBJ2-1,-,TGCGCCAGCAGCCAGGGGGGGAGAGGCGATGAGCAGTTCTTC,CASSQGGRGDEQFF
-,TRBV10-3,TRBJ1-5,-,TGTGCCATCTCGAGGGCGGCCGATCAGCCCCAGCATTTT,CAISRAADQPQHF
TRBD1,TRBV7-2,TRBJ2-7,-,TGTGCCAGCAGCTTCGGACAGGGGGGAACTTACGAGCAGTACTTC,CASSFGQGGTYEQYF
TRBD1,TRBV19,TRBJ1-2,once,TGTGCCAGTAGTATCCGGGACAGGGGCCCCAGGCCCTATGGCTACACCTTC,CASSIRDRGPRPYGYTF
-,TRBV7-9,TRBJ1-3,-,TGTGCCAGCAGCTTAGGGTCTCACTCTGGAAACACCATATATTTT,CASSLGSHSGNTIYF
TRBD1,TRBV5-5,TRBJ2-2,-,TGTGCCAGCAGCTTGGAAGGGACAGGGATCGGCACCGGGGAGCTGTTTTTT,CASSLEGTGIGTGELFF
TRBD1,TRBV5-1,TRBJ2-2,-,TGCGCCAGCAGCCGGACAGGGGACACCGGGGAGCTGTTTTTT,CASSRTGDTGELFF
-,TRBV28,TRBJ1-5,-,TGTGCCAGCAGTTTCGGAGGGACGGCCAAAATGCCCCAGCATTTT,CASSFGGTAKMPQHF
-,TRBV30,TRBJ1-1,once,TGTGCCTGGAGTTCCGCAACAGGGAACACTGAAGCTTTCTTT,CAWSSATGNTEAFF
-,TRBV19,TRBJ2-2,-,TGTGCCAGTAGTATCGGGTCCGGGGAGCTGTTTTTT,CASSIGSGELFF
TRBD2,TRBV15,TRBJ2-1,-,TGTGCCACCAGCGTTAGACTAGCGGTCTACAATGAGCAGTTCTTC,CATSVRLAVYNEQFF
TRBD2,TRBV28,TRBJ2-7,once,TGTGCCAGCAGTTACGGGGGGTGGACCTACGAGCAGTACTTC,CASSYGGWTYEQYF
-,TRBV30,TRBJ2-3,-,TGTGCCTGGAGTGTTGGGACAACAGATACGCAGTATTTT,CAWSVGTTDTQYF
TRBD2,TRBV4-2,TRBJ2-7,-,TGTGCCAGCAGCCGAGCTAAAGGGGGAGCGGGAGGAGAGGAGCAGTACTTC,CASSRAKGGAGGEEQYF
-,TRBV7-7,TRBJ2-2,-,TGTGCCAGCAGCTTAGACGTCGGAGGGGAGCTGTTTTTT,CASSLDVGGELFF
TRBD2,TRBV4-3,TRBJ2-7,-,TGCGCCAGCAGCCAAGGACTAGCGGGGTCCGGGGAGCAGTACTTC,CASSQGLAGSGEQYF